This entry features one TCR beta chain sequence. Its antigen is undetermined. Sequencing was performed with immunoSEQ multiplex PCR; in TCRdb, only in-frame clones are kept and a portion is missing. The repertoire holds around 60,000 clones, with 80% to 90% as singletons. CDR1 and CDR2 from the germline V gene are KGHSH and LQKENI. CDR3 size: 15 residues. The V and J ends lost 2 bases and 6 bases respectively, with 17 bases between them. This sample stems from a study of a mutant IDH1 vaccine in newly diagnosed glioma. On the study more broadly: Week 35 held visit V12, while week 47 held visit V13.

The time point denotes: week 35, safety follow-up. Mutant IDH1 20-mer peptide, at 300 ug, made up each vaccine dose, with topical imiquimod. General observations from the study: No link was apparently found between pseudoprogression and changes in top peripheral T cell clonotypes.

The gene calls are TRBV18 and TRBJ2-7; D perhaps matches TRBD1 (6 bases). This sequence was found in a man aged 40-49 years with glioma. Source: PBMCs, taken from a glioma patient whose treatment included an IDH1 peptide vaccine. The CDR3 sequence is CASSPGRDKTVEQYF. CDR3 sequence (DNA): TGTGCCAGCTCACCAGGAAGGGACAAAACGGTCGAGCAGTACTTC. Full variable domain (rest looked up from reference TRBV18 and TRBJ2-7): NAGVMQNPRHLVRRRGQEARLRCSPMKGHSHVYWYRQLPEEGLKFMVYLQKENIIDESGMPKERFSAEFPKEGPSILRIQQVVRGDSAAYFCASSPGRDKTVEQYFGPGTRLTVT.